This T cell receptor (beta chain) is drawn from a study of blood T cells in healthy people across ages. Findings of the study overall: Higher diversity and more naive CD4+ cells were features of long-lived donors, compared to aged donors.

This clonotype was seen ten or more times. Its target is unknown. The authors ran a second PCR of about 6 to 11 cycles using a sample-barcoded 5' primer and a J-beta primer mix. Via MiXCR, TCRdb re-called the 5' RACE reads, giving one row per CDR3 protein. The table shows about a million distinct CDR3 sequences, with under 50% occurring only once. Trimming removed 2 bases at V and 9 bases at J, with 14 bases between. CDR3 length: 13 amino acids. Per the germline V gene, CDR1 is SQVTM and CDR2 is ANQGSEA. Every sample yielded at least 6.5 million isolated PBMCs. The source material was blood. J is TRBJ2-1 and V is TRBV29-1; D is uncertain. This TCR derives from a man younger than 45 in good health. CDR3 loop: CSVETAWYPEQFF. In DNA, the CDR3 is TGCAGCGTTGAAACTGCTTGGTACCCTGAGCAGTTCTTC.